This T cell receptor (beta chain) was obtained from a study of HIV-infected patients and healthy controls. Study results and limitations: Mean usage of eight alpha and eight beta V genes differed significantly in HIV-infected patients versus controls.

No cell fractionation was done, so the repertoire covers all unsorted peripheral blood T cells. Donors were HIV-infected adults who had not yet started antiretroviral therapy but were about to begin. Exclusions covered tumors, febrile or AIDS-related illness, and hepatitis B or C coinfection. Germline-derived CDR1 and CDR2 are DFQATT and SNEGSKA (reference sequence). The CDR3 extends over 17 amino acids. Trimming removed 3 bases from V and 5 bases from J, with 25 bases in between. This clonotype is judged medium-sized. Its antigen is not identified. Reverse transcription used 500 to 550 ng RNA and constant-region primers for alpha and beta. Alpha and beta chain libraries were made separately by chain-specific third strand synthesis with multiplexing indices. TCRdb re-derived calls from the 5' RACE reads in MiXCR, one entry per CDR3 protein. The repertoire holds under 9,000 distinct CDR3 sequences, with roughly 7.4% as singletons.

The chain links TRBV20-1 to TRBJ1-2; the D is unclear. This TCR derives from an adult with HIV infection. Sequencing was performed on blood, taken before antiretroviral therapy. The CDR3 DNA reads as TGCAGTGCTAGCGACTCCGGACCGGAGGGCTTTAAGTATGGCTACACCTTC. Protein: CSASDSGPEGFKYGYTF.